Listed below are T cell receptor beta chains from one sample, sequenced in a study of T-cell reconstitution after alpha-beta-depleted transplantation in children. TCRdb analysed the PCR reads with MiXCR anew, one entry per CDR3 protein. The table records approximately 290,000 distinct CDR3 sequences, 11% of them present only once. The source material was peripheral blood, sampled 180 days after TCRalphabeta/CD19-depleted stem cell transplant. The receptors were sampled from a male patient aged 2-9 years who had a stem cell transplant for chronic granulomatous disease, so the T cells may come from the graft donor. The CDR3 runs from the conserved cysteine through the conserved F or W. D genes are given only for firm matches. Size is omitted from some rows. Given values are once, few, many or a class for expanded clones.

cdr3_nt,cdr3_aa,clone_size,v_call,d_call,j_call
TGTGCCAGCAGTGCCGACCACACCGGGGAGCTGTTTTTT,CASSADHTGELFF,many,TRBV12-3/TRBV12-4,NA,TRBJ2-2
TGCAGCGTTGACAGGACTAGCGGAAACAATGAGCAGTTCTTC,CSVDRTSGNNEQFF,many,TRBV29-1,TRBD2,TRBJ2-1
TGTGCCAGCAGCGTAGCCGGGACTAGCGGGAGAAATGAGCAGTTCTTC,CASSVAGTSGRNEQFF,many,TRBV9,TRBD2,TRBJ2-1
TGCAGCGTTGATGGGGGCGGGGGCAGGGATGAGCAGTTCTTC,CSVDGGGGRDEQFF,NA,TRBV29-1,NA,TRBJ2-1
TGTGCCAGCAGTTTAGAAGTTAGAGATTCACCCCTCCACTTT,CASSLEVRDSPLHF,many,TRBV27,NA,TRBJ1-6
TGTGCCAGCTCACCATGGACGGCCTACGAGCAGTACTTC,CASSPWTAYEQYF,many,TRBV18,NA,TRBJ2-7
TGCGCCAGCAGCCGAGCGGGAGGGCTCTACGAGCAGTACTTC,CASSRAGGLYEQYF,many,TRBV5-1,TRBD2,TRBJ2-7
TGCGCCAGCAGTGAGCCTCGGACTAGCGGGAGGGCCTTGGGTGGGAATGAGCAGTTCTTC,CASSEPRTSGRALGGNEQFF,many,TRBV10-1,TRBD2,TRBJ2-1
TGTGCCAGCAGTCTCCTACTAGCGGGGGGGCCCGGGGAGCTGTTTTTT,CASSLLLAGGPGELFF,NA,TRBV12-3/TRBV12-4,TRBD2,TRBJ2-2
TGCAGTGCCATCAGACCCGGACAGGGTGAGAGTGGCTACACCTTC,CSAIRPGQGESGYTF,many,TRBV20-1,TRBD1,TRBJ1-2
TGCGCCAGCAGCCAAGATCCGCCTAGCGGGGTAGCCAAAAACATTCAGTACTTC,CASSQDPPSGVAKNIQYF,many,TRBV4-3,TRBD2,TRBJ2-4
TGTGCCAGCACCGAGGTGGGCTCCTCCACAGATACGCAGTATTTT,CASTEVGSSTDTQYF,many,TRBV12-3/TRBV12-4,NA,TRBJ2-3
TGTGCCAGCAGTTTAAGGGGCGCTGGAAACACCATATATTTT,CASSLRGAGNTIYF,many,TRBV27,NA,TRBJ1-3
TGTGCCAGCAGCCAATCCCCTGAAGCTTTCTTT,CASSQSPEAFF,many,TRBV28,NA,TRBJ1-1
TGTGCCAGCAGTGAATATGGGATGGTTCCAGGGTCCCAGTACTTC,CASSEYGMVPGSQYF,many,TRBV25-1,NA,TRBJ2-5
TGTGCCAGCAGAAAACAGGATAATTCACCCCTCCACTTT,CASRKQDNSPLHF,many,TRBV6-1,NA,TRBJ1-6
TGCGCCAGCAGCTCAGCCGGGACAGGGGTATATGGCTACACCTTC,CASSSAGTGVYGYTF,many,TRBV5-1,TRBD1,TRBJ1-2
TGTGCCAGCAGTTACAGGGGGGAGACCCAGTACTTC,CASSYRGETQYF,NA,TRBV2,TRBD1,TRBJ2-5
TGTGCCAGCAGTGTTTGGTTACAGGAGTATAGCAATCAGCCCCAGCATTTT,CASSVWLQEYSNQPQHF,few,TRBV12-3/TRBV12-4,NA,TRBJ1-5
TGTGCCAGCAGTTCCCCCTCGTTCCAGCATACGCAGTATTTT,CASSSPSFQHTQYF,many,TRBV6-5,NA,TRBJ2-3
TGTGCCAGCAGCTTAGGTGGACAGGGCCTCACAGATACGCAGTATTTT,CASSLGGQGLTDTQYF,NA,TRBV7-8,TRBD1,TRBJ2-3
TGCAGCGTTGTGGGCGGTTTCACAGATACGCAGTATTTT,CSVVGGFTDTQYF,many,TRBV29-1,NA,TRBJ2-3
TGTGCCAGCAGTTACTCGAGGAGCGGCTCCTACAATGAGCAGTTCTTC,CASSYSRSGSYNEQFF,few,TRBV6-2/TRBV6-3,NA,TRBJ2-1
TGTGCCAGCAGTCCGCGGGACAGGGCTAACTATGGCTACACCTTC,CASSPRDRANYGYTF,many,TRBV12-3/TRBV12-4,TRBD1,TRBJ1-2
TGTGCCAGCAGCTCAAGACTAGCGGGATTCGGCGGGGAGCTGTTTTTT,CASSSRLAGFGGELFF,few,TRBV27,TRBD2,TRBJ2-2
TGTGCCAGCAGTCCTACGAAGCTTAGGACGATTCACAATGAGCAGTTCTTC,CASSPTKLRTIHNEQFF,NA,TRBV12-3/TRBV12-4,NA,TRBJ2-1
TGTGCCAGCAGCTTAAACTACCCCTCGGAGAGAAAGCAGTTCTTC,CASSLNYPSERKQFF,many,TRBV7-6,NA,TRBJ2-1
TGTGCCAGCAGCTGGCAGGGGAACACTGAAGCTTTCTTT,CASSWQGNTEAFF,many,TRBV7-8,NA,TRBJ1-1
TGCAGCGTTGCTCCGGGTATTGGCAATGAGCAGTTCTTC,CSVAPGIGNEQFF,many,TRBV29-1,NA,TRBJ2-1
TGTGCCAGCAGTACCCGCTTCAATCAGCCCCAGCATTTT,CASSTRFNQPQHF,many,TRBV12-3/TRBV12-4,NA,TRBJ1-5
TGCGCCAGCAGCCACAGAGGCGACAGGGCCGGGGAGCTGTTTTTT,CASSHRGDRAGELFF,many,TRBV4-1,TRBD1,TRBJ2-2
TGCGCCAGCACCCAGGGTGGTAATTCACCCCTCCACTTT,CASTQGGNSPLHF,many,TRBV5-1,NA,TRBJ1-6
TGTGCCAGCAGCCGCTATGGGAGCGGGAGTTGGGAGCAGTACTTC,CASSRYGSGSWEQYF,many,TRBV28,TRBD2,TRBJ2-7
TGTGCCAGCAGCCAAACGGTGTACGAGCAGTACTTC,CASSQTVYEQYF,many,TRBV3-1,NA,TRBJ2-7
TGTGCCATCAGTGCCCGCGTTGAAAACACCATATATTTT,CAISARVENTIYF,many,TRBV10-3,NA,TRBJ1-3
TGTGCCAGCGGGGATGATTTGGGCTACACCTTC,CASGDDLGYTF,many,TRBV28,NA,TRBJ1-2
TGCAGCGTTCACGTAAGGGGGTACGAGCAGTACTTC,CSVHVRGYEQYF,many,TRBV29-1,NA,TRBJ2-7
TGCAGTGCGTGGGACAGGGGGAGGAACACTGAAGCTTTCTTT,CSAWDRGRNTEAFF,NA,TRBV20-1,TRBD1,TRBJ1-1
TGTGCCACCAGGGTCAGGGCGCAGCCCTCGGGCAATCAGCCCCAGCATTTT,CATRVRAQPSGNQPQHF,many,TRBV24-1,NA,TRBJ1-5
TGTGCCAGCAACGGGCGGGTTAGCAATCAGCCCCAGCATTTT,CASNGRVSNQPQHF,many,TRBV2,NA,TRBJ1-5
TGTGCCAGCAGCTTATGGGGGACGGATAATTCACCCCTCCACTTT,CASSLWGTDNSPLHF,many,TRBV7-2,NA,TRBJ1-6
TGTGCCAGCAGTTTTAGCCTGCAACCCTACGAGCAGTACTTC,CASSFSLQPYEQYF,many,TRBV12-3/TRBV12-4,NA,TRBJ2-7
TGCGCCAGCAGCTTGGGATCAGGTTCGGCGACCAGAGAGACCCAGTACTTC,CASSLGSGSATRETQYF,few,TRBV5-1,NA,TRBJ2-5
TGTGCCAGCAGGTCCCCGGGACTCCAGACGGGGGAGCAGTACTTC,CASRSPGLQTGEQYF,NA,TRBV2,NA,TRBJ2-7
TGTGCCAGCAGTTTAAACGCAGGGAACCACGAGCAGTACTTC,CASSLNAGNHEQYF,many,TRBV12-3/TRBV12-4,NA,TRBJ2-7
TGTGCCAGCAGTAAGGGACAGGGAGGAGAAAAACTGTTTTTT,CASSKGQGGEKLFF,many,TRBV6-1,TRBD1,TRBJ1-4
TGCAGCGTTGGAGTAGCGGGAGTAGGAGATACGCAGTATTTT,CSVGVAGVGDTQYF,many,TRBV29-1,TRBD2,TRBJ2-3
TGTGCCAGCAGCTTACTCAGGGTGGGCACCGGGGAGCTGTTTTTT,CASSLLRVGTGELFF,many,TRBV11-2,NA,TRBJ2-2
TGTGCCAGCAGTTACGGCGTTGGGCGGGAGGCCGTTTCGGATACGCAGTATTTT,CASSYGVGREAVSDTQYF,many,TRBV6-2/TRBV6-3,TRBD2,TRBJ2-3
TGTGCCAGCAGTTCCCGGGACAGGGGGCCCTCTGGGGCCAACGTCCTGACTTTC,CASSSRDRGPSGANVLTF,many,TRBV25-1,TRBD1,TRBJ2-6
TGCGCCAGCAGCTTGGCGGATCGGGGGAACACTGAAGCTTTCTTT,CASSLADRGNTEAFF,many,TRBV5-1,NA,TRBJ1-1
TGTGCCAGCAGCGTAGTTTCGACCCCTAGCACAGATACGCAGTATTTT,CASSVVSTPSTDTQYF,many,TRBV9,NA,TRBJ2-3
TGTGCCAGCCGGGACAGGGTTAACACCGGGGAGCTGTTTTTT,CASRDRVNTGELFF,many,TRBV7-8,TRBD1,TRBJ2-2
TGTGCCAGCAGCTCCCTAGGGGGTCTCGGGGATACGCAGTATTTT,CASSSLGGLGDTQYF,many,TRBV7-3,NA,TRBJ2-3
TGCGCCAGCAGCTTGGTCGCGGGAGTGAACACCGGGGAGCTGTTTTTT,CASSLVAGVNTGELFF,NA,TRBV5-1,TRBD2,TRBJ2-2